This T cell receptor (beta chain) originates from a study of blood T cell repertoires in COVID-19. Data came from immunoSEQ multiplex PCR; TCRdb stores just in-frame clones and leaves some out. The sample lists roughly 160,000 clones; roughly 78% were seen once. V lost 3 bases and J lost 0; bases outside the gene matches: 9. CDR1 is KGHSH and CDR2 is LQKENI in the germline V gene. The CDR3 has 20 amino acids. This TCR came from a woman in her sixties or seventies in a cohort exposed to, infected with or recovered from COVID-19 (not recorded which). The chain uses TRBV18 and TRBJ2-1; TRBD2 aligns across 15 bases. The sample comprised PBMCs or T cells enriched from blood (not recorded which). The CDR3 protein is CASSPPAGLAGGSSYNEQFF. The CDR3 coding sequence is TGTGCCAGCTCACCCCCAGCGGGACTAGCGGGAGGCAGCTCCTACAATGAGCAGTTCTTC.